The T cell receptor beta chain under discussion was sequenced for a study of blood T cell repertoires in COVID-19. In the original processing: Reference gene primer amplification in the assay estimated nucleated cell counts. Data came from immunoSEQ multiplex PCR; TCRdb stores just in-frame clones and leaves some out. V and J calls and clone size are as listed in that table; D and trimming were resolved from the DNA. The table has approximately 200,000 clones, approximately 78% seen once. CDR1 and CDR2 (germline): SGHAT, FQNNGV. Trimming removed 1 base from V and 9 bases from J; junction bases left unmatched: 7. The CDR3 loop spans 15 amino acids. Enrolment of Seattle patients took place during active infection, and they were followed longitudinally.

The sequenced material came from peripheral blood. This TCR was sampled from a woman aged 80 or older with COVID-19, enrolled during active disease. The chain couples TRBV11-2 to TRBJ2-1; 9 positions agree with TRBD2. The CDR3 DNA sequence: TGTGCCAGCAGCTTAGTAGCGGGAGCTAGGACTGAGCAGTTCTTC. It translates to CASSLVAGARTEQFF.